One T cell receptor beta chain is described in this entry. This clonotype came up a few times. Its antigen remains unidentified. The input lacks base qualities; no much larger clone sits a single base away. Ficoll-Paque density gradient centrifugation was used to isolate PBMCs. This entry is derived from a study of T-cell memory formation after mild COVID-19 listed by TCRdb under 2021. A note on the overall study: Most TCR sequence clusters were specific to one of the two donors. Longitudinal TCRalpha and TCRbeta repertoire sequencing tracked T-cell clones expanding and contracting after mild COVID-19 in two donors. Two young, previously healthy adult volunteers, one female and one male, were included in the cohort. What the research found in general, with its limitations: SARS-CoV-2 specificity was not confirmed for the second-wave clones peaking on day 37. Only a couple of mild cases were covered by the study, and larger cohorts that include severe cases with pre-infection samples were considered necessary. Balanced CD4/CD8 phenotypes were observed for clones contracting from day 15 to 85, whereas a bias towards CD4+ was observed for a second wave of clones expanding from day 15 to 37. Contracting CD4+ clones were found mainly in CM and EM memory subsets, while CD8+ clones were enriched in EMRA. The detection of some responding clones in pre-infection memory suggests that pre-existing cross-reactive memory T cells joined the SARS-CoV-2 response.

Per the germline V gene, SNHLY is the CDR1 and FYNNEI is the CDR2. V drops 7 bases and J drops 0 bases, leaving 19 bases in between. The CDR3 runs 17 amino acids, cysteine and phenylalanine included. Only the CDR3 DNA stays, 51 bases, in frame from base 1. Sequenced using an Illumina NovaSeq 6000. TCRalpha and TCRbeta cDNA libraries were constructed by 5'RACE with constant-segment primers, with sample barcodes and unique molecular identifiers being introduced. RNA was extracted from every sample with Trizol reagent. Library amplification was performed in two PCR steps, and a second sample barcode and Illumina TruSeq adapters were introduced in the second step. Sequencing of libraries was performed on an Illumina NovaSeq with 2 x 150 bp paired-end reads. The authors' analysis ran thus. Demultiplexing of reads and collapsing into UMI-guided consensus sequences were performed with migec v1.2.7. Using mixcr v2.1.11, UMI consensuses were aligned to TRA and TRB V and J templates and then assembled into clonotypes. A clonotype was counted as expanded or contracted only when both edgeR and NoisET called the clonotype significant, with the noise models trained on biological replicates. edgeR calls used a false discovery rate-adjusted p below 0.01 and a log2 fold-change threshold of 1. PCA with hierarchical clustering of max-normalized trajectories of the 1000 most abundant clonotypes was used as exploratory dynamics analysis. Separately sequenced CD4+ and CD8+ repertoires were used to assign the CD4 or CD8 phenotype of responding clones. Starting from the raw public reads, TCRdb applied fastp trimming at Q25, assembled clones with MiXCR and retained in-frame beta chains. All rows with the same CDR3 protein become a single entry with the most common DNA and genes. TCRdb, not the original authors, processed these V and J calls. Recorded for this sample are around 530,000 distinct CDR3 sequences; 20% to 25% of them occurred a single time. The ten largest account for approximately 8.4% of the sample.

This chain is built from TRBV2 and TRBJ2-4, with the D gene call left open. This TCR came from an adult woman who had mild COVID-19 (a few samples of this study predate the infection). The sample titles of this study are shuffled in the database, so cell type and time point are left out; the donor was told from shared clones. The sample was PBMCs or a T cell subset sorted from them (not recorded which). This receptor has the CDR3 CASTLSVGSLAKNIQYF. The DNA reads TGTGCCAGCACCCTAAGTGTGGGCAGTTTAGCCAAAAACATTCAGTACTTC.